The present T cell receptor beta chain was sequenced within a study of CD8 T cells in ankylosing spondylitis. General study points: Ankylosing spondylitis blood appeared to be characterized by a TCR beta motif of under ten highly homologous variants.

Libraries for TCR beta were made by quantitative 5'-RACE with molecular barcodes. MiXCR was run by TCRdb on the 5' RACE reads, yielding one entry per CDR3 protein. The repertoire holds 500,000 or so distinct CDR3 sequences, approximately 5.3% seen once, with 3% to 4.5% in the top ten. CDR3 length equals 19 residues. The V segment lost 2 bases and the J segment 1 base; nucleotides outside the gene matches: 12. CDR1 MDHEN and CDR2 SYDVKM come from the germline V gene. To note about this clonotype: Antigen: not known.

This sequence joins TRBV28 and TRBJ2-2, with 8 bases that match TRBD2. This TCR came from a male donor with ankylosing spondylitis. Sequenced material: blood, either unsorted or a sorted T cell fraction (not recorded which). CDR3 nucleotides: TGTGCCAGCAGTTTACGGGACCTTACTAGCGGCCAGAACACCGGGGAGCTGTTTTTT. The encoded protein is CASSLRDLTSGQNTGELFF.